The rows below give T cell receptor beta chains drawn from one sample of a study of cytomegalovirus exposure and HLA in healthy donors. Measured with immunoSEQ multiplex PCR; TCRdb has only the in-frame clones, and not every one. The sample contains roughly 180,000 clones, approximately 81% of which appear only once. Sequencing was performed on PBMCs. These TCRs come from a boy aged 2 to 10 in good health and CMV-seronegative. The CDR3 runs from the conserved cysteine through the conserved F or W. A D gene is named only where the DNA matches it firmly. Only part of the rows carry a size: once, few, many, or a class if the clone is expanded.

cdr3_nt,cdr3_aa,v_call,d_call,clone_size,j_call
TGTGCCAGCAAAGTTTCAGCCTACGAGCAGTACTTC,CASKVSAYEQYF,TRBV2,NA,NA,TRBJ2-7
TGTGCCAGCTCCCTGCGGGGAATCGTTACTGAAGCTTTCTTT,CASSLRGIVTEAFF,TRBV18,NA,NA,TRBJ1-1
TGTGCCAGCAGTCCTTTAGGGGGACCTCTGGGAGAGCAGTACTTC,CASSPLGGPLGEQYF,TRBV2,NA,NA,TRBJ2-7
TGTGCCAGCCGTTTCACAGGGGGCGCGGACTATGGCTACACCTTC,CASRFTGGADYGYTF,TRBV28,TRBD1,NA,TRBJ1-2
TGTGCCAGCTGGCCGGAGGGAGCCTATGAGCAGTTCTTC,CASWPEGAYEQFF,TRBV5-4,NA,NA,TRBJ2-1
TGTGCCAGCAGTTTTACAGGTTGGGGCACTGAAGCTTTCTTT,CASSFTGWGTEAFF,TRBV28,NA,once,TRBJ1-1
TGTGCCAGCAGCAACACCGGGACAGGGGGGTACGAGCAGTACTTC,CASSNTGTGGYEQYF,TRBV28,TRBD1,NA,TRBJ2-7
TGTGCCAGCAGTTTGGCTACCTTGCCCCGTCCGGGAAACACTGAAGCTTTCTTT,CASSLATLPRPGNTEAFF,TRBV28,NA,NA,TRBJ1-1
TGTGCCAGCTCACGAGACGTCGGGATGGCTGAAGCTTTCTTT,CASSRDVGMAEAFF,TRBV18,NA,once,TRBJ1-1
TGTGCCATCAGTGAGGGGGATGAGGGAGCCACAGATACGCAGTATTTT,CAISEGDEGATDTQYF,TRBV10-3,NA,few,TRBJ2-3
TGTGCCAGCAGCGCCCGGGGGGGTGGAAATCAGCCCCAGCATTTT,CASSARGGGNQPQHF,TRBV11-2,NA,NA,TRBJ1-5
TGTGCCATCAGTGAGTACGACGTAGCGGGGAGGAGAGATACGCAGTATTTT,CAISEYDVAGRRDTQYF,TRBV10-3,TRBD2,NA,TRBJ2-3
TGTGCCAGCAGCCGACAGGATAGCACTGAAGCTTTCTTT,CASSRQDSTEAFF,TRBV7-6,NA,NA,TRBJ1-1
TGCGCCAGCAGCCAAGATATGACATACACTAGCACAGATACGCAGTATTTT,CASSQDMTYTSTDTQYF,TRBV4-1,NA,NA,TRBJ2-3
TGTGCCAGCACGCAGGGGACGGGCACCATATATTTT,CASTQGTGTIYF,TRBV9,NA,NA,TRBJ1-3
TGTGCCACCAGCTCACCTCAGGGTAGCTCTGGAAACACCATATATTTT,CATSSPQGSSGNTIYF,TRBV15,NA,NA,TRBJ1-3
TGTGCCAGCAGCTTAGCGGGCGGGGGAGCCTACAATGAGCAGTTCTTC,CASSLAGGGAYNEQFF,TRBV7-2,TRBD2,NA,TRBJ2-1
TGTGCCAGCAGTTTATATCGGGAAGGCACTGAAGCTTTCTTT,CASSLYREGTEAFF,TRBV28,NA,NA,TRBJ1-1
TGTGCCAGCAGCCACGGGTCTCACGGCGCAACTGAAGCTTTCTTT,CASSHGSHGATEAFF,TRBV11-3,NA,NA,TRBJ1-1
TGTGCCAGCAGTTTGGAATGGACAGTAACCCGCTCCTACAATGAGCAGTTCTTC,CASSLEWTVTRSYNEQFF,TRBV27,NA,NA,TRBJ2-1
TGTGCCAGCAGCCGTGACAGGGACACTGCCAACTATGGCTACACCTTC,CASSRDRDTANYGYTF,TRBV27,TRBD1,NA,TRBJ1-2
TGCGCCAGCAGCCGGGGGACAGGCCAAGAGACCCAGTACTTC,CASSRGTGQETQYF,TRBV5-1,TRBD1,NA,TRBJ2-5
TGTGCCAGCAGCTTGACAGCCTTGGGGGCCAAAAACATTCAGTACTTC,CASSLTALGAKNIQYF,TRBV11-3,NA,NA,TRBJ2-4
TGTGCCAGCAGTGAAGTCGGGTCTCCTAACTATGGCTACACCTTC,CASSEVGSPNYGYTF,TRBV2,NA,NA,TRBJ1-2
TGTGCCAGTAGTATAGAAACAGACAATCAGCCCCAGCATTTT,CASSIETDNQPQHF,TRBV19,NA,NA,TRBJ1-5
TGTGCCAGCAGCCCACCGGGACTAGCGGGAGTCAATGAGCAGTTCTTC,CASSPPGLAGVNEQFF,TRBV5-4,TRBD2,NA,TRBJ2-1
TGCAGCGTTGAGGGGAGGGACAACATTCAGTACTTC,CSVEGRDNIQYF,TRBV29-1,TRBD2,NA,TRBJ2-4
TGTGCCACCAGCACGACTACCGGGGAGCTGTTTTTT,CATSTTTGELFF,TRBV15,NA,NA,TRBJ2-2
TGTGCCAGCAGTAAACCAATGACTAGATGGTGGCAGTTCTTC,CASSKPMTRWWQFF,TRBV28,NA,NA,TRBJ2-1
TGTGCCAGCAGCTTTAGCGGGAGCTCCTCCTACGAGCAGTACTTC,CASSFSGSSSYEQYF,TRBV7-3,TRBD2,NA,TRBJ2-7
TGCGCCAGCAGCCACCGATGGGCGGGGACCTATGGCTACACCTTC,CASSHRWAGTYGYTF,TRBV4-1,NA,once,TRBJ1-2
TGTGCCAGCCGGGGCGGGGGGCAGGGGTTTGGCTACACCTTC,CASRGGGQGFGYTF,TRBV9,NA,NA,TRBJ1-2
TGTGCCAGTAGCGGAGACAGGGTTCGAACCGGGGAGCTGTTTTTT,CASSGDRVRTGELFF,TRBV19,TRBD1,NA,TRBJ2-2
TGTGCCTGGACTACCAAACCCTACAATGAGCAGTTCTTC,CAWTTKPYNEQFF,TRBV30,NA,NA,TRBJ2-1
TGTGCCAGCAGCCAAGGAACTAGCGGGGGGGAAGAGACCCAGTACTTC,CASSQGTSGGEETQYF,TRBV4-2,TRBD2,NA,TRBJ2-5
TGTGCCAGCAGCCAAGATGGCCTAGCGGGGGACTACAATGAGCAGTTCTTC,CASSQDGLAGDYNEQFF,TRBV4-2,TRBD2,once,TRBJ2-1
TGTGCCAGCAGCTTAGTCGGGTTAGCGGGAGGAGATACGCAGTATTTT,CASSLVGLAGGDTQYF,TRBV7-2,TRBD2,few,TRBJ2-3
TGTGCCAGCGTCCCACTAGCGGGAGGGCCGAGTAATGAGCAGTTCTTC,CASVPLAGGPSNEQFF,TRBV2,TRBD2,once,TRBJ2-1
TGCGCCAGCACACATTCCGGAAGGGGTCAGCCCCAGCATTTT,CASTHSGRGQPQHF,TRBV10-2,NA,NA,TRBJ1-5
TGTGCCATTGGAGGCGAGAGCTCCTACAATGAGCAGTTCTTC,CAIGGESSYNEQFF,TRBV7-9,NA,NA,TRBJ2-1
TGTGCCAGCAGAAAGGTGGGGGGGGAGACCCAGTACTTC,CASRKVGGETQYF,TRBV11-2,TRBD2,few,TRBJ2-5
TGTGCCAGCAGCTTTAGTAGTAATTCACCCCTCCACTTT,CASSFSSNSPLHF,TRBV11-2,NA,NA,TRBJ1-6
TGTGCCTGGAGTGTACAATCCCTTGGCGGCTACACCTTC,CAWSVQSLGGYTF,TRBV30,NA,NA,TRBJ1-2
TGTGCCAGCAAAACCCAGGGAGCCAAAAACATTCAGTACTTC,CASKTQGAKNIQYF,TRBV5-4,NA,NA,TRBJ2-4
TGTGCCAGCAGATCCACTAGCGCCAGGCGGGGAGATACGCAGTATTTT,CASRSTSARRGDTQYF,TRBV2,TRBD2,once,TRBJ2-3
TGTGCCATCAGTGAGTCGACGGTCGTAGCACCTAATGAGCAGTTCTTC,CAISESTVVAPNEQFF,TRBV10-3,NA,NA,TRBJ2-1
TGTGCCAGCGGCCTAGATCACACAATTTCACCCCTCCACTTT,CASGLDHTISPLHF,TRBV28,NA,NA,TRBJ1-6
TGTGCCAGCGACTGGCCAGATCGGCCGTTCTTC,CASDWPDRPFF,TRBV6-1,NA,once,TRBJ2-1
TGTGCCAGCAGCTTAACCGGGACAGCAAAAGCTTTCTTT,CASSLTGTAKAFF,TRBV7-8,TRBD1,NA,TRBJ1-1
TGCAGCGTTGAACTAGCGGGACTCTCCTACGAGCAGTACTTC,CSVELAGLSYEQYF,TRBV29-1,TRBD2,NA,TRBJ2-7
TGTGCCAGCAGCCAAGATCCGGGTAGCACAGATACGCAGTATTTT,CASSQDPGSTDTQYF,TRBV4-2,NA,NA,TRBJ2-3
TGTGCCAGCAGCCGGCAACTCTTTAGCGGGAGGGCCGCAGATACGCAGTATTTT,CASSRQLFSGRAADTQYF,TRBV5-6,TRBD2,NA,TRBJ2-3
TGTGCCAGCAGCCGGGTGAACACCGGGGAGCTGTTTTTT,CASSRVNTGELFF,TRBV6-5,NA,NA,TRBJ2-2
TGTGCCAGCAGCTTAGTCTTCGGAGGCACTGGAAACACCATATATTTT,CASSLVFGGTGNTIYF,TRBV11-2,NA,NA,TRBJ1-3
TGTGCCAGCAGCTTAGCCAAGCGGGGACTCTACAATGAGCAGTTCTTC,CASSLAKRGLYNEQFF,TRBV7-9,TRBD2,NA,TRBJ2-1